This T cell receptor beta chain was observed in a study of shared clonotypes between healthy human individuals. General study points: Rarefaction gave evidence that sorted-subset sequencing remained incomplete despite large depth. It was observed that 5% to 6% of naive CD4 clonotypes were shared across four donors. Depth of sequencing was expected to influence donor clonotype sharing. Estimated richness was generally greater in naive than memory subsets.

Generated by immunoSEQ multiplex PCR, the TCRdb table keeps only in-frame clones and is missing some. This sample has about 2 million clones, with over 85% found just once. The CDR3 spans 14 residues. Germline-derived CDR1 and CDR2 are SGDLS and YYNGEE. With 6 bases removed from V and 3 bases from J, the gap between germline ends came to 12 bases. In the case of this clone: Its antigen remains unknown.

Material for sequencing was naive CD4+ T cells sorted from blood. This sample's subset: CD45RA+ positively selected. The sequence was obtained from a man in his late teens or twenties in good health. The V call is TRBV9, the J call TRBJ2-2, with a weak D call TRBD1 (6 bases). As DNA, the CDR3 is TGTGCCAGCACCCGGGACAAAGACACCGGGGAGCTGTTTTTT. Protein: CASTRDKDTGELFF. Together with reference TRBV9 and TRBJ2-2, the CDR3 gives the full variable domain: DSGVTQTPKHLITATGQRVTLRCSPRSGDLSVYWYQQSLDQGLQFLIQYYNGEERAKGNILERFSAQQFPDLHSELNLSSLELGDSALYFCASTRDKDTGELFFGEGSRLTVL.